The source of this T cell receptor beta chain is a study of blood T cell repertoires in COVID-19. For the study at large: Sources were T cells, B-cell-depleted T cells, or PBMCs; the material itself was cDNA or gDNA.

V gave up 6 bases and J gave up 6 bases, with 18 bases separating them. The CDR3 consists of 15 residues. The germline V gene encodes CDR1 LNHDA and CDR2 SQIVND (reference sequence). TCRdb keeps only in-frame clones here, not all; method: immunoSEQ multiplex PCR. The table records some 83,000 clones, 65% to 85% of them present only once. This sequence was found in a man aged 45-65 years with acute or convalescent COVID-19. The V call is TRBV19, the J call TRBJ2-1; a weak D match, TRBD2 (6 bases). The sequenced sample was peripheral blood. The CDR3 DNA reads TGTGCCAGTAGCCCTCCACTGACTAGTTCCAATGAGCAGTTCTTC. Translation: CASSPPLTSSNEQFF.